These 18 T cell receptor beta chains were sequenced from one sample in a study of CD8 T cells in Susac syndrome. The RNA, roughly 0.45 to 1 ug, was put through reverse transcription using random hexamers. Each CDR3 protein is one row after TCRdb ran MiXCR on the immunoSEQ multiplex PCR reads. The data contain fewer than 200,000 distinct CDR3 sequences, roughly 94% of them singletons. The sequenced material came from CD4+ T cells from PBMCs. All receptors derive from a human donor with Susac syndrome.

V is TRBV6-2 or TRBV6-3 and J is TRBJ1-5; 7 nucleotides line up with TRBD1. The ends lost 6 bases at V and 4 bases at J; junction bases unmatched: 6. The CDR3 length is 14 residues. Germline CDR1 is MNHEY and CDR2 is SVGEGT. This chain's CDR3 is CASRRQGTNQPQHF. The CDR3 DNA follows: TGTGCCAGCAGGAGACAGGGTACGAATCAGCCCCAGCATTTT.

The rearrangement joins TRBV6-2 or TRBV6-3 to TRBJ2-4; D remains ambiguous. The CDR3 has 15 amino acids. V lost 5 bases, J lost 0 bases, and 11 bases lay in between. The germline CDR1 and CDR2 sequences are MNHEY and SVGEGT. The CDR3 DNA is TGTGCCAGCAGTCCGACTGAACTAGCCAAAAACATTCAGTACTTC. It encodes CASSPTELAKNIQYF.

This clonotype was seen more than once but under ten times. J is TRBJ2-5 and V is TRBV18; tentatively, D is TRBD2 (5 bases). Trimming took 1 base from V and 5 from J, leaving 5 bases between them. The CDR3 is made up of 12 amino acids. Germline V lookup: CDR1 KGHSH, CDR2 LQKENI. CDR3 protein: CASSPQRETQYF. The CDR3 DNA reads TGTGCCAGCTCACCACAGCGGGAGACCCAGTACTTC.

This chain joins TRBV27 and TRBJ2-7; 8 positions match TRBD1. Unmatched junction bases numbered 3, after V lost 2 bases and J lost 3 bases. The length of the CDR3 is 14 residues. Germline V gives CDR1 MNHEY, CDR2 SMNVEV (reference sequence). The CDR3 sequence: CASSLLGQGYEQYF. The CDR3 coding sequence is TGTGCCAGCAGTTTACTAGGACAGGGCTACGAGCAGTACTTC.

V and J are TRBV12-3 or TRBV12-4 and TRBJ1-1, with unresolved D. V was trimmed by 4 bases and J by 1 base, leaving 7 bases between them. The CDR3 covers 13 residues. Here the CDR3 reads CASSSRTNTEAFF. CDR3 DNA sequence: TGTGCCAGCAGTTCAAGAACGAACACTGAAGCTTTCTTT.

V usage is TRBV12-3 or TRBV12-4 and J usage is TRBJ2-5; 8 positions match TRBD2. J lost 5 bases, V lost 6 bases, and 20 bases had no gene match. The CDR3 totals 18 residues. CDR3 DNA sequence: TGTGCCAGCAGCCCTTACGCCCTCGGGGGGGATCCAAGGGAGACCCAGTACTTC. Translating gives CASSPYALGGDPRETQYF.

The V and J genes are TRBV25-1 and TRBJ1-4; D uncertain. The V and J ends lost 1 base and 3 bases respectively, with 9 bases between them. This CDR3 has 15 residues. The germline V gene encodes CDR1 MGHDK and CDR2 SYGVNS. The CDR3 DNA reads TGTGCCAGCAGTGAATCGGACGGATCTAATGAAAAACTGTTTTTT. This gives the protein CASSESDGSNEKLFF.

V and J are TRBV2 and TRBJ2-2, with unresolved D. The CDR3 contains 15 residues. Germline lookup yields CDR1 SNHLY and CDR2 FYNNEI. V was clipped by 4 bases and J by 0 bases, with 9 bases between them. The CDR3 protein is CASSGDKSNTGELFF. The CDR3 nucleotides are TGTGCCAGCAGTGGAGACAAATCGAACACCGGGGAGCTGTTTTTT.

The rearrangement links TRBV20-1 to TRBJ2-3, with 11 nucleotides matching TRBD2. Trimming cost V 7 bases and J 3 bases; bases outside gene matches: 9. The CDR3 has 15 amino acids. Germline CDR1 DFQATT, CDR2 SNEGSKA (reference sequence). CDR3 bases: TGCAGTGTTAACCGACTAGCGGGGCCTACAGATACGCAGTATTTT. Amino acid sequence: CSVNRLAGPTDTQYF.

This chain connects TRBV11-2 to TRBJ2-3; TRBD1 matches at 8 bases. Per the germline V gene, CDR1 is SGHAT and CDR2 is FQNNGV. CDR3 size: 16 residues. Trimming removed 5 bases from V and 0 bases from J; junction bases left unmatched: 7. CDR3 region: CASSPQGVSSTDTQYF. DNA of the CDR3: TGTGCCAGCAGCCCACAGGGGGTATCTAGCACAGATACGCAGTATTTT.

The J gene is TRBJ1-4, the V gene TRBV29-1; no firm D call. V lost 4 bases, J lost 4 bases, and 10 bases lay in between. Germline lookup yields CDR1 SQVTM and CDR2 ANQGSEA. This CDR3 contains 13 residues. CDR3 coding DNA: TGCAGCGTTGGAATGGGGAATAATGAAAAACTGTTTTTT. Amino acid sequence: CSVGMGNNEKLFF.

J is TRBJ2-4 and V is TRBV6-6, with D perhaps matching TRBD1 or TRBD2 (5 bases each). Germline-derived CDR1 and CDR2 are MNHNY and SVGAGI (reference sequence). This CDR3 comprises 13 residues. Trimming removed 11 bases at V and 3 bases at J, with 14 bases between. Written as DNA, the CDR3 is TGTGCCGCCGGGGCAGTTGGCAAAAACATTCAGTACTTC. Its protein is CAAGAVGKNIQYF.

The J gene is TRBJ2-7, the V gene TRBV3-1; no firm D call. The germline V and J ends were trimmed by 1 base and 0 bases, with 7 bases remaining between them. The CDR3 covers 14 residues. Germline-derived CDR1 and CDR2 are LGHDT and YNNKEL (reference sequence). Written as DNA, the CDR3 is TGTGCCAGCAGCCAAGGGGCCAGCTCCTACGAGCAGTACTTC. This gives the protein CASSQGASSYEQYF.

This sequence joins TRBV24-1 and TRBJ2-2; D is ambiguous. CDR1 and CDR2 from the germline V gene are KGHDR and SFDVKD. V was cut by 5 bases and J by 0 bases, with 12 bases left in between. The CDR3 loop spans 16 amino acids. The CDR3 sequence is CATSVSAGSNTGELFF. The CDR3 DNA follows: TGTGCCACCAGTGTAAGTGCTGGATCGAACACCGGGGAGCTGTTTTTT.

The genes are TRBV3-1 and TRBJ1-5; D is unresolved. Trimming removed 0 bases at V and 1 base at J, with 7 bases between. The CDR3 has 15 residues. Germline V gene lookup returns CDR1 LGHDT and CDR2 YNNKEL (reference sequence). CDR3 coding DNA: TGTGCCAGCAGCCAAGATCTGGGCAGCAATCAGCCCCAGCATTTT. It specifies CASSQDLGSNQPQHF.

This clonotype was counted a few times. The chain recombines TRBV4-3 with TRBJ1-2; D gene unclear. V lost 0 bases and J 4 bases, leaving 6 bases between the germline ends. Germline CDR1 LGHNA, CDR2 YSLEER. The CDR3 consists of 13 residues. The chain's CDR3 is CASSQDVSYGYTF. The CDR3 bases are TGCGCCAGCAGCCAAGATGTCTCCTATGGCTACACCTTC.

J is TRBJ2-7 and V is TRBV4-1, with 14 bases lining up with TRBD2. Germline-derived CDR1 and CDR2 are MGHRA and YSYEKL. CDR3 length: 22 amino acids. The ends lost 0 bases at V and 4 bases at J; junction bases unmatched: 20. CDR3 coding DNA: TGCGCCAGCAGCCAAGAAACGAGGAGACTAGCGGGGGGGCGGTCTACCGTGTACGAGCAGTACTTC. Translation gives CASSQETRRLAGGRSTVYEQYF.

This clonotype occurred once. The chain combines TRBV5-1 with TRBJ2-4; 10 bases are a match to TRBD1. V shed 0 bases and J 7 bases; nucleotides not matched to a gene: 4. Looked up from germline, CDR1 is SGHRS and CDR2 is YFSETQ. The CDR3 is 15 amino acids. The CDR3 is CASSLDGDRGNIQYF. The CDR3 DNA reads TGCGCCAGCAGCTTGGATGGGGACAGGGGCAACATTCAGTACTTC.